The 2 T cell receptor delta chains below come from one sample, sequenced in a study of human gamma delta and Vdelta1 T cells. No antigen has been identified for these receptors. TCRdb repeated clone calling on the PCR reads with CATT. The data contain some 14,000 delta-chain clones, approximately 51% of them singletons. The sample consisted of Vdelta1 gamma-delta T cells from blood grown in culture (DOT cells). The receptors stem from a human donor in good health.

The rearrangement links TRDV1 to TRDJ1; D might be TRDD2 (5 bases). There are 21 residues in the CDR3. The germline V gene has CDR1 TSWWSYY and CDR2 QGS. Trimming took off 1 base at V and 4 bases at J, with 31 bases between the two ends. CDR3 region: CALGEPPPVGPLPKHDDKLIF. Written as DNA, the CDR3 is TGTGCTCTTGGGGAACCCCCCCCTGTAGGGCCCCTACCCAAACACGACGATAAACTCATCTTT.

The V gene is TRDV1, the J gene TRDJ1, with 11 nucleotides matching TRDD3. Germline-derived CDR1 and CDR2 are TSWWSYY and QGS. J lost 7 bases, V lost 4 bases, and 23 bases had no gene match. CDR3 length: 20 residues. CDR3 in DNA: TGTGCTCTTGGGGGTGCCTATCGGCTACTGGGGGATATTGAAGTCGGTAAACTCATCTTT. Protein: CALGGAYRLLGDIEVGKLIF.